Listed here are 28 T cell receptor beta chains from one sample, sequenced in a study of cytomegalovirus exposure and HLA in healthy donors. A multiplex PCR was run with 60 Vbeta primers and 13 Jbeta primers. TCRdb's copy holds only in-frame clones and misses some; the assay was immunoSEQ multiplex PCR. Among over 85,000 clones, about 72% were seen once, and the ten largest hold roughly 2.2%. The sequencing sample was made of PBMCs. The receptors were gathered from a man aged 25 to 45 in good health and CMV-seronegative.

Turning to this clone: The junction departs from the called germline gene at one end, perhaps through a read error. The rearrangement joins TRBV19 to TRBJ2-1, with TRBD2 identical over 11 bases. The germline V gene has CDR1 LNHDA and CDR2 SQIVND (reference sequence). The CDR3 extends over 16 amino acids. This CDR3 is CASSHSGGASYNEQFF. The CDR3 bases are TGCGCCAGTTCCCATAGCGGGGGGGCCTCCTACAATGAGCAGTTCTTC.

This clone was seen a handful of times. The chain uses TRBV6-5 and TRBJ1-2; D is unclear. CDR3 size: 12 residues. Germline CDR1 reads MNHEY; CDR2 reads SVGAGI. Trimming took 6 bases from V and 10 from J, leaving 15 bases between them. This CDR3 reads CASRQRAGFYTF. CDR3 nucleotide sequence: TGTGCCAGCAGACAACGGGCGGGATTCTACACCTTC.

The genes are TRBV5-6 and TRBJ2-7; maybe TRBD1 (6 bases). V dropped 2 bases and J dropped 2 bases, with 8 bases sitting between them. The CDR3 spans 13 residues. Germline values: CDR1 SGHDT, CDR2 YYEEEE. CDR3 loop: CASSLTGTYEQYF. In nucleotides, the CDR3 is TGTGCCAGCAGCTTAACAGGGACCTACGAGCAGTACTTC.

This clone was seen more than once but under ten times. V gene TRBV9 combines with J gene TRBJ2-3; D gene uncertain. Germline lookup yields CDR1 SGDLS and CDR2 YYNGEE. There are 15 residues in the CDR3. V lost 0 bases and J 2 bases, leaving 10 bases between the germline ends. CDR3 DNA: TGTGCCAGCAGCGTAGCTGCACTTCTCACAGATACGCAGTATTTT. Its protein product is CASSVAALLTDTQYF.

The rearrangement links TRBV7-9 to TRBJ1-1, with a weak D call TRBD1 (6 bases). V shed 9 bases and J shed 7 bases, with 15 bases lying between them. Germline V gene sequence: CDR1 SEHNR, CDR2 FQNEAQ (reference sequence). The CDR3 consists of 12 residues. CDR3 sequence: CARGGVEGEAFF. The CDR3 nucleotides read TGTGCCAGAGGGGGGGTCGAGGGTGAAGCTTTCTTT.

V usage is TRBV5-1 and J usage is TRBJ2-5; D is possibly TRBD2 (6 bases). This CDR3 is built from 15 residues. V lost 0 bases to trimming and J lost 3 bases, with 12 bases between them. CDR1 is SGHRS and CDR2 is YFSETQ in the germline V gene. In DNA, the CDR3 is TGCGCCAGCAGCTTGGCCGGAGGGGCGAAAGAGACCCAGTACTTC. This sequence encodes CASSLAGGAKETQYF.

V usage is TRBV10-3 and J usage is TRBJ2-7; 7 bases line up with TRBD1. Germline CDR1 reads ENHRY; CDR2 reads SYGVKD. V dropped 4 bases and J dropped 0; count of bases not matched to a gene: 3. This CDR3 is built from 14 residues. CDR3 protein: CAISGQGSSYEQYF. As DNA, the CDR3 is TGTGCCATCAGTGGACAGGGAAGCTCCTACGAGCAGTACTTC.

This CDR3 is CAVFGGVGNGYTF. The DNA of the CDR3 is TGTGCCGTGTTCGGAGGAGTTGGCAATGGCTACACCTTC. The chain combines TRBV6-5 with TRBJ1-2, with no clear D. Per the germline V gene, CDR1 is MNHEY and CDR2 is SVGAGI. The germline V and J ends were trimmed by 11 bases and 6 bases, with 19 bases remaining between them. The CDR3 sequence is 13 residues long.

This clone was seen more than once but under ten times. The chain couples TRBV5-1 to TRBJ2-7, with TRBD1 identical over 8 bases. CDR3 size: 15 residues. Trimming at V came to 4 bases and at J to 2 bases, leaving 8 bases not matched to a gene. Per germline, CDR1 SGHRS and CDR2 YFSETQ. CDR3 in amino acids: CASSPGTGWTYEQYF. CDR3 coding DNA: TGCGCCAGCAGCCCCGGGACAGGCTGGACCTACGAGCAGTACTTC.

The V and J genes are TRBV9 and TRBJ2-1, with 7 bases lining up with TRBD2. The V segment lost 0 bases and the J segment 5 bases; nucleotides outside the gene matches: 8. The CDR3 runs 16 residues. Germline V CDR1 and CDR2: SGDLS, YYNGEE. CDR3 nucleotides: TGTGCCAGCAGCGTAGTGGTGGCGGGAGATGACAATGAGCAGTTCTTC. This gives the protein CASSVVVAGDDNEQFF.

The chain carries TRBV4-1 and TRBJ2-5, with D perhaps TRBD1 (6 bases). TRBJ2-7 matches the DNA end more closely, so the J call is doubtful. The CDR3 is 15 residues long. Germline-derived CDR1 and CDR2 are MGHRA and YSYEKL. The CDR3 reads CASSQEIGQSYEQYF. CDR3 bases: TGCGCCAGCAGCCAAGAAATCGGACAGTCGTACGAGCAGTACTTC.

In DNA, the CDR3 is TGTGCCAGCAGCCCGACAGGGGTAGGAACCGGGGAGCTGTTTTTT. Its translation: CASSPTGVGTGELFF. The chain couples TRBV5-8 to TRBJ2-2; the match to TRBD1 covers 8 bases. The junction had 7 bases not matched to a gene; V was cut back by 4 bases and J by 5 bases. Looked up from germline, CDR1 is SGHTS and CDR2 is YDEGEE. The CDR3 runs to 15 residues.

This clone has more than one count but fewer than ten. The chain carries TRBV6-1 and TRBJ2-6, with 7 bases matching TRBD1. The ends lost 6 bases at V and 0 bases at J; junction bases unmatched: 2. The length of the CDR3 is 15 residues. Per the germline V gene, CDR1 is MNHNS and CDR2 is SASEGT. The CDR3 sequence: CASRGQLSGANVLTF. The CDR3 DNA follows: TGTGCCAGCAGGGGACAGCTCTCTGGGGCCAACGTCCTGACTTTC.

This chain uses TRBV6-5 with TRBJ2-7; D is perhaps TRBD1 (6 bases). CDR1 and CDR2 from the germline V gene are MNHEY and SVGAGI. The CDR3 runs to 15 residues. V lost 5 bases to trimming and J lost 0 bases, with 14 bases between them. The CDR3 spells CASSPYRQASYEQYF. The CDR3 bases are TGTGCCAGCAGTCCCTACCGACAGGCCTCCTACGAGCAGTACTTC.

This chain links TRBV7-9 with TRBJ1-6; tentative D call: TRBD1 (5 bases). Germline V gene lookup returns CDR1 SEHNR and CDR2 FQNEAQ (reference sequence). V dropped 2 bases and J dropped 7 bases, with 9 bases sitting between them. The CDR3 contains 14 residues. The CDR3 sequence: CASSLPGKNSPLHF. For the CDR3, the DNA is TGTGCCAGCAGCTTACCAGGGAAGAATTCACCCCTCCACTTT.

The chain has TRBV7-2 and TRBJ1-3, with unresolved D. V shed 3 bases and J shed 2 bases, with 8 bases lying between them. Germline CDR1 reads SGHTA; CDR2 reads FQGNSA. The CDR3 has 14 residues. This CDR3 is CASSLAGAGNTIYF. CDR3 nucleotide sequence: TGTGCCAGCAGCTTGGCAGGCGCTGGAAACACCATATATTTT.

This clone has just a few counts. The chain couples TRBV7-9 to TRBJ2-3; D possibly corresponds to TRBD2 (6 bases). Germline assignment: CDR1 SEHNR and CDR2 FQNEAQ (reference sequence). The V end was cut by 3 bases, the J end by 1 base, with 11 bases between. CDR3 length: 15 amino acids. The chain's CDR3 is CASSFLPGGTDTQYF. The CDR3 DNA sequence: TGTGCCAGCAGCTTCCTGCCGGGGGGCACAGATACGCAGTATTTT.

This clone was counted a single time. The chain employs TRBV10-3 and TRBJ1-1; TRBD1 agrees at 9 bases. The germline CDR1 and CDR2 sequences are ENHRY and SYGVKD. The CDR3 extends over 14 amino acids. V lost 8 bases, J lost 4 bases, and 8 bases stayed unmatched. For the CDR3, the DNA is TGTGCCATCGCTGGGGACAGGGACTCCACTGAAGCTTTCTTT. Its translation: CAIAGDRDSTEAFF.

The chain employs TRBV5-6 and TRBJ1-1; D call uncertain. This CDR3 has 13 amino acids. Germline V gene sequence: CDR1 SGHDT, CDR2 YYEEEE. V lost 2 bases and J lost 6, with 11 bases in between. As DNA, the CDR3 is TGTGCCAGCAGCTTTGGGCAGAAAGCTGAAGCTTTCTTT. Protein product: CASSFGQKAEAFF.

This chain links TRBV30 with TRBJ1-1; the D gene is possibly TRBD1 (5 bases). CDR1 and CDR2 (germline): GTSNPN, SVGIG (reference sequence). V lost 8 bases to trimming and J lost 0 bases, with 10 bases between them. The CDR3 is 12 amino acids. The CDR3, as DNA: TGTGCCATGGGGCAGTTGAACACTGAAGCTTTCTTT. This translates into CAMGQLNTEAFF.

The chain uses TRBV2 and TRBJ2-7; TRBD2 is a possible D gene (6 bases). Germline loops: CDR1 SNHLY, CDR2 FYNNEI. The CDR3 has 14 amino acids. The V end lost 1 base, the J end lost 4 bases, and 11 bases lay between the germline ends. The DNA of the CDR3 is TGTGCCAGCAGTGAAGTAGCGGAATATTACGAGCAGTACTTC. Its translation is CASSEVAEYYEQYF. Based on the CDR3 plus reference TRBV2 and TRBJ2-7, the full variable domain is EPEVTQTPSHQVTQMGQEVILRCVPISNHLYFYWYRQILGQKVEFLVSFYNNEISEKSEIFDDQFSVERPDGSNFTLKIRSTKLEDSAMYFCASSEVAEYYEQYFGPGTRLTVT.

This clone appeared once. CDR3 sequence reads: CASRPAGEAYEQYF. The CDR3 DNA follows: TGTGCCAGTAGGCCAGCGGGAGAGGCCTACGAGCAGTACTTC. The chain couples TRBV19 to TRBJ2-7; the match to TRBD2 covers 8 bases. The V gene end was trimmed by 6 bases and the J gene end by 2 bases; junction bases not matched to a gene: 6. Germline values: CDR1 LNHDA, CDR2 SQIVND (reference sequence). The CDR3 runs 14 residues.

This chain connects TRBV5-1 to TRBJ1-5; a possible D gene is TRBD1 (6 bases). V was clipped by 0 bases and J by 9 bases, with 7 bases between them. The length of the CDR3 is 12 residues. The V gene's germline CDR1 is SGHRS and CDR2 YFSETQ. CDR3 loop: CASSLEGGPQHF. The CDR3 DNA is TGCGCCAGCAGCTTGGAAGGGGGGCCCCAGCATTTT.

The CDR3 sequence: CASSYRHTDTYEQYF. CDR3 coding DNA: TGTGCCAGCAGTTACCGACACACGGATACCTACGAGCAGTACTTC. The V gene is TRBV6-5, the J gene TRBJ2-5; the D is unclear. The end of the DNA aligns better with TRBJ2-7, so the J call may be wrong. This CDR3 has 15 residues. Germline V gives CDR1 MNHEY, CDR2 SVGAGI.

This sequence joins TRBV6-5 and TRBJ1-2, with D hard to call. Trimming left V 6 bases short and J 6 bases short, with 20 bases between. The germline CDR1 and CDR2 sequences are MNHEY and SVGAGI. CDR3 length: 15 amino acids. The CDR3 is CASSPGGARIDGYTF. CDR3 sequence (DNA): TGTGCCAGCAGCCCCGGCGGCGCCCGGATAGATGGCTACACCTTC.

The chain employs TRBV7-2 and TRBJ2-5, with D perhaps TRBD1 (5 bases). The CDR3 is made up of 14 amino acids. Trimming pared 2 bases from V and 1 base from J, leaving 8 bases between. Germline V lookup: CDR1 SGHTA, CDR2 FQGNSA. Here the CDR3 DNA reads TGTGCCAGCAGCTTACGACAGATCCAAGAGACCCAGTACTTC. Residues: CASSLRQIQETQYF.

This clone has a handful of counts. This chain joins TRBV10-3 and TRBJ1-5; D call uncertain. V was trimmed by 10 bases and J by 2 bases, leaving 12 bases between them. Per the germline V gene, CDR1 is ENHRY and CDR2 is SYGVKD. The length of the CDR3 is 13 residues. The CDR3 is CATVSGGNQPQHF. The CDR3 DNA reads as TGTGCCACGGTCTCCGGAGGCAATCAGCCCCAGCATTTT.

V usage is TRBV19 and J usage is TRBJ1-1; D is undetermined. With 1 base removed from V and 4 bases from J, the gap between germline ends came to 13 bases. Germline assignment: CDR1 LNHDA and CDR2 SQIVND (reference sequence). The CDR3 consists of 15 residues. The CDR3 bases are TGTGCCAGTAGTATAGGAGCCCTCCTTAGCACTGAAGCTTTCTTT. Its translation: CASSIGALLSTEAFF.